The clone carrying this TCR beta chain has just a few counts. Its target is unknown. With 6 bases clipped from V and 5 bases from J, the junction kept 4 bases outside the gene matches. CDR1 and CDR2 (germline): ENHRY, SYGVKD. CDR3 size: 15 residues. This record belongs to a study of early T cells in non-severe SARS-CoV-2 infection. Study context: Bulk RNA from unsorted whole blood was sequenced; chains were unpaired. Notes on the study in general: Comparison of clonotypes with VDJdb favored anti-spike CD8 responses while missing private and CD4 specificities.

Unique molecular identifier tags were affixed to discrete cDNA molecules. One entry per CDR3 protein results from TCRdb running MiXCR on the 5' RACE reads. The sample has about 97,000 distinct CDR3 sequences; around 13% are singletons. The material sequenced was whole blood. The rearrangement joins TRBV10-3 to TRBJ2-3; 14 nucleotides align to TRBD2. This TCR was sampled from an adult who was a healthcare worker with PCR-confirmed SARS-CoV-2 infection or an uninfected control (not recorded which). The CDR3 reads CAIRGLAGVRDTQYF. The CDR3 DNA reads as TGTGCCATCAGGGGACTAGCGGGAGTTAGAGATACGCAGTATTTT.